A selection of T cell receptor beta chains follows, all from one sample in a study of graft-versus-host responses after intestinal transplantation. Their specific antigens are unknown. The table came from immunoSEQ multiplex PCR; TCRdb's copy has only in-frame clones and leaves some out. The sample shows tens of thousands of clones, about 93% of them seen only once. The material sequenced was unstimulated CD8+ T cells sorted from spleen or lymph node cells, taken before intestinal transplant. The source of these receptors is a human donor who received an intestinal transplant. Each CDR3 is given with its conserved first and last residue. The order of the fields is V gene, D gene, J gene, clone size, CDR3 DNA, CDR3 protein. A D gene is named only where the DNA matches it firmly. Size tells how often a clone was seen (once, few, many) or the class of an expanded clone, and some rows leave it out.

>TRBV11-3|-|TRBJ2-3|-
TGTGCCAGCAGCTTAGGTCTGCCCTGGGCAGCCGATAACACAGATACGCAGTATTTT
CASSLGLPWAADNTDTQYF
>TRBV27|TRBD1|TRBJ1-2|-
TGTGCCAGCAGTTTAGACAGGGGTAACTATGGCTACACCTTC
CASSLDRGNYGYTF
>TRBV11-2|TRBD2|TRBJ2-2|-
TGTGCCAGCACCTTAATAGCGGGGGCGAACACCGGGGAGCTGTTTTTT
CASTLIAGANTGELFF
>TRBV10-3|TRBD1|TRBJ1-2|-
TGTGCCATCAGTGAATGGGACAGGGGGAAAGACTATGGCTACACCTTC
CAISEWDRGKDYGYTF
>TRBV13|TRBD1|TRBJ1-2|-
TGTGCCAGCAGTCCAATGACAGGGTACGGCTACACCTTC
CASSPMTGYGYTF
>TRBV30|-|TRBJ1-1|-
TGTGCCTGGAGCCTGGGGCACACTGAAGCTTTCTTT
CAWSLGHTEAFF
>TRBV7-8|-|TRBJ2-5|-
TGTGCCAGCAGGTTACAGGGCCAAGAGACCCAGTACTTC
CASRLQGQETQYF
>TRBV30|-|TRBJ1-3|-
TGTGCCTGGAGACAGGACTCTGGAAACACCATATATTTT
CAWRQDSGNTIYF
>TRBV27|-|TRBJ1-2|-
TGTGCCAGCAGTTTACTAGGGGCAATCGAGGGCTACACCTTC
CASSLLGAIEGYTF
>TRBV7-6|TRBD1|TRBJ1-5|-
TGTGCCAGCAGCTTAGGGACAGGTTTACAGCCCCAGCATTTT
CASSLGTGLQPQHF
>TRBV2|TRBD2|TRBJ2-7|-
TGTGCCAGCCGAATAAGCGGGGGGGACTACGAGCAGTACTTC
CASRISGGDYEQYF
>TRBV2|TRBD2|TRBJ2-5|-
TGTGCCAGCAGTGAAGGGGGAGCGGGGGGTTCGACAGAGACCCAGTACTTC
CASSEGGAGGSTETQYF
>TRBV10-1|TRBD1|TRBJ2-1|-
TGCGCCAGCCTTTTCCGGGACAGGCGGTTCGACGAGTACAATGAGCAGTTCTTC
CASLFRDRRFDEYNEQFF
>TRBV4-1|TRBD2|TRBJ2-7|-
TGCGCCAGCAGCCAAGATCTAGCGGGGGACGGGTACGAGCAGTACTTC
CASSQDLAGDGYEQYF
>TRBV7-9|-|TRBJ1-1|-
TGTGCCAGCAGCTTTTCCCACCCGGCAGGGGAGACTGAAGCTTTCTTT
CASSFSHPAGETEAFF
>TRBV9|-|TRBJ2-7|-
TGTGCCAGCGGAGGGGGGGCCTTCTCCTACGAGCAGTACTTC
CASGGGAFSYEQYF
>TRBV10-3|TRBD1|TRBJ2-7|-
TGTGCCATCACCCCCGGGACAGGGGCCGGGAAATCCTCCTACGAGCAGTACTTC
CAITPGTGAGKSSYEQYF
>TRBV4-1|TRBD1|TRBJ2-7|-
TGCGCCAGCAGCCAAGAAGGACAGGGGGCTACATCTTACGAGCAGTACTTC
CASSQEGQGATSYEQYF
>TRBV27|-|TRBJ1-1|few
TGTGCCAGCAGTTTATCTCAGGGGTTGACTGAAGCTTTCTTT
CASSLSQGLTEAFF
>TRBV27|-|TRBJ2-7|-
TGTGCCAGCAGTTTAAGGGGCCAGACAGCCTACGAGCAGTACTTC
CASSLRGQTAYEQYF
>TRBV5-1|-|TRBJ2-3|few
TGCGCCAGCAGCTTGGAAGGATTTGAGGGAGATACGCAGTATTTT
CASSLEGFEGDTQYF
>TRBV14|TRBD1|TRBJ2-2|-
TGTGCCAGCAGCCAAGTTGGGACAGGCGGGGAGCTGTTTTTT
CASSQVGTGGELFF
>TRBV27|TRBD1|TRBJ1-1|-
TGTGCCAGCAGTTCCTCCCTGGAGGGGGCTTTGAACACTGAAGCTTTCTTT
CASSSSLEGALNTEAFF
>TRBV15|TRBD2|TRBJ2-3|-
TGTGCCACCAGCAGGCGGGGGGACACAGATACGCAGTATTTT
CATSRRGDTDTQYF
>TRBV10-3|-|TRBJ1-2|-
TGTGCCATCAGTGAGTCCGGGCAGGGCCACTATGGCTACACCTTC
CAISESGQGHYGYTF